Listed here is a single T cell receptor (beta chain). Its cognate antigen is unknown. The sample is drawn from a study of persistence of HIV-infected CD4 T cells. About the study: Blood samples, up to about 180 mL, came from multiple time points, except a couple of leukapheresis donors sampled once. Points from the study as a whole: CMV- and Gag-responding cells had lower TCRbeta richness than CD3/CD28-responding cells.

Trimming shortened V by 0 bases and J by 10 bases, and 12 bases separated the two germline ends. Germline V gene sequence: CDR1 MGHDK, CDR2 SYGVNS. This CDR3 comprises 14 residues. Overlapping HIV-1 Gag 15-mer peptides at 0.95 to 1 ug per peptide per mL were used. CD40L-negative CD69-negative CD45RO-high memory CD4+ T cells were sorted as populations depleted of antigen-responding cells. This was the immunoSEQ version 4 assay in survey mode. Assay used: immunoSEQ multiplex PCR; TCRdb lists only in-frame clones, some missing. Of over 40,000 clones in the sample, around three quarters are singletons; the top ten hold 13% to 15%.

Sample: CD4+ T cells sorted from PBMCs after approximately 20-hour stimulation, taken from a patient who received antiretroviral therapy. The origin of this receptor is an adult man with HIV who was CMV-seropositive. The rearrangement joins TRBV25-1 to TRBJ1-4; D may be TRBD1 (6 bases). The DNA of the CDR3 is TGTGCCAGCAGTGAATATAGGGACATCGGAAAACTGTTTTTT. As protein: CASSEYRDIGKLFF.